A single sample is the source of the 17 T cell receptor beta chains below, sequenced in a study of glioma-infiltrating T cells after dendritic cell vaccination. Only in-frame clones appear in the TCRdb table, and some are missing; sequencing was by immunoSEQ multiplex PCR. The repertoire holds tens of thousands of clones, with around 84% as singletons. Time point here: after dendritic cell vaccination, including at tumor progression/relapse. Sequencing was performed on blood, taken after dendritic cell vaccination. The receptor source for this set is a human donor with glioblastoma.

V usage is TRBV28 and J usage is TRBJ2-1; no reliable D call. The CDR3 length is 16 residues. V dropped 2 bases and J dropped 6 bases, with 17 bases sitting between them. CDR1 and CDR2 (germline): MDHEN, SYDVKM. The CDR3 region is CASSLGSAGSINEQFF. DNA of the CDR3: TGTGCCAGCAGTTTAGGGTCGGCAGGATCGATCAATGAGCAGTTCTTC.

The V gene is TRBV2, the J gene TRBJ2-5, with 14 bases matching TRBD2. Per germline, CDR1 SNHLY and CDR2 FYNNEI. Trimming at V came to 6 bases and at J to 2 bases, leaving 11 bases not matched to a gene. The CDR3 spans 18 residues. The CDR3 here is CASSLGLAGGPLQETQYF. The CDR3 DNA reads as TGTGCCAGCAGCCTCGGACTAGCGGGGGGACCACTTCAAGAGACCCAGTACTTC.

V usage is TRBV2 and J usage is TRBJ1-5; D not resolved. Per germline, CDR1 SNHLY and CDR2 FYNNEI. The V end was cut by 2 bases, the J end by 3 bases, with 11 bases between. This CDR3 is built from 15 residues. This CDR3 reads CASSERQTVNQPQHF. The CDR3 DNA sequence: TGTGCCAGCAGTGAAAGGCAAACAGTCAATCAGCCCCAGCATTTT. Supplemented by reference TRBV2 and TRBJ1-5, the full variable domain reads EPEVTQTPSHQVTQMGQEVILRCVPISNHLYFYWYRQILGQKVEFLVSFYNNEISEKSEIFDDQFSVERPDGSNFTLKIRSTKLEDSAMYFCASSERQTVNQPQHFGDGTRLSIL.

The V and J genes are TRBV9 and TRBJ1-4; no clear D. Trimming stripped 0 bases from V and 3 bases from J, with 3 bases between. This CDR3 spans 13 amino acids. Germline V gene sequence: CDR1 SGDLS, CDR2 YYNGEE. The CDR3 DNA follows: TGTGCCAGCAGCGTAGCTCCTAATGAAAAACTGTTTTTT. Amino acids: CASSVAPNEKLFF. The full variable domain, in which reference TRBV9 and TRBJ1-4 provide the parts outside the CDR3, is DSGVTQTPKHLITATGQRVTLRCSPRSGDLSVYWYQQSLDQGLQFLIQYYNGEERAKGNILERFSAQQFPDLHSELNLSSLELGDSALYFCASSVAPNEKLFFGSGTQLSVL.

The rearrangement joins TRBV27 to TRBJ1-5; no reliable D call. With 3 bases removed from V and 0 bases from J, the gap between germline ends came to 12 bases. The germline V gene has CDR1 MNHEY and CDR2 SMNVEV (reference sequence). The CDR3 sequence is 16 residues long. This CDR3 is CASSLAGGNSNQPQHF. The CDR3 DNA reads as TGTGCCAGCAGTTTGGCGGGAGGGAATAGCAATCAGCCCCAGCATTTT.

This chain connects TRBV19 to TRBJ2-6; 9 bases align to TRBD2. V trimming: 7 bases; J trimming: 4 bases; junction bases outside the gene matches: 5. Germline V CDR1 and CDR2: LNHDA, SQIVND (reference sequence). This CDR3 is 15 amino acids long. The CDR3 DNA reads as TGTGCCAGTAATTTCCTAGCGGGGGGGGCCAACGTCCTGACTTTC. As protein: CASNFLAGGANVLTF.

The chain carries TRBV4-3 and TRBJ1-2, with 7 bases fitting TRBD1. CDR3 length equals 21 residues. Germline V gives CDR1 LGHNA, CDR2 YSLEER. The trim removed 1 base at V and 4 bases at J, leaving 24 bases unmatched. The chain's CDR3 is CASSQGTGPGYRPGFFYGYTF. CDR3 DNA: TGCGCCAGCAGCCAAGGGACAGGACCGGGGTACCGGCCGGGGTTCTTCTATGGCTACACCTTC.

The chain joins TRBV28 to TRBJ2-7; 9 bases fit TRBD1. Trimming cost V 1 base and J 2 bases; bases outside gene matches: 3. The CDR3 contains 15 residues. Per the germline V gene, CDR1 is MDHEN and CDR2 is SYDVKM. The CDR3 spells CASSLLGQGTYEQYF. CDR3 bases: TGTGCCAGCAGTTTATTGGGACAGGGTACCTACGAGCAGTACTTC.

The chain uses TRBV30 and TRBJ2-7; 10 bases are shared with TRBD2. Germline values: CDR1 GTSNPN, CDR2 SVGIG (reference sequence). The V segment lost 2 bases and the J segment 0 bases; nucleotides outside the gene matches: 4. The CDR3 has 15 amino acids. The CDR3 protein is CAWSPAGGPSYEQYF. DNA for the CDR3: TGTGCCTGGAGTCCAGCGGGAGGGCCCTCCTACGAGCAGTACTTC.

This sequence joins TRBV11-2 and TRBJ2-6; D is ambiguous. Germline V gene data show CDR1 as SGHAT and CDR2 as FQNNGV. V was pared by 4 bases and J by 0 bases, with 19 bases between. The CDR3 is 19 amino acids. The CDR3 region has the DNA TGTGCCAGCAGCTCCGAGGCCCTCCTTAGTGTCTCTGGGGCCAACGTCCTGACTTTC. The encoded protein is CASSSEALLSVSGANVLTF.

This chain links TRBV25-1 with TRBJ2-3; D possibly corresponds to TRBD2 (6 bases). The CDR3 contains 14 residues. V lost 2 bases, J lost 0 bases, and 6 bases lay in between. Germline lookup yields CDR1 MGHDK and CDR2 SYGVNS. CDR3 residues: CASSEGGSTDTQYF. The CDR3 bases are TGTGCCAGCAGTGAAGGAGGGAGCACAGATACGCAGTATTTT.

The V call is TRBV27, the J call TRBJ2-3, with D uncertain. In germline, CDR1 is MNHEY, CDR2 SMNVEV (reference sequence). V was clipped by 8 bases and J by 2 bases, with 2 bases between them. CDR3 length equals 10 residues. The CDR3 spells CASLTDTQYF. DNA for the CDR3: TGTGCCAGCCTCACAGATACGCAGTATTTT.

The V and J genes are TRBV7-9 and TRBJ2-1, with 8 bases fitting TRBD2. The CDR3 loop spans 17 amino acids. Trimming took 2 bases from V and 7 from J; bases not matched to a gene: 13. Germline assignment: CDR1 SEHNR and CDR2 FQNEAQ (reference sequence). This CDR3 is CASSLSGTGGAKNEQFF. The CDR3 DNA reads TGTGCCAGCAGCTTAAGCGGGACCGGGGGGGCCAAAAATGAGCAGTTCTTC. Drawing the rest from reference TRBV7-9 and TRBJ2-1, the complete variable domain is DTGVSQNPRHKITKRGQNVTFRCDPISEHNRLYWYRQTLGQGPEFLTYFQNEAQLEKSRLLSDRFSAERPKGSFSTLEIQRTEQGDSAMYLCASSLSGTGGAKNEQFFGPGTRLTVL.

The chain carries TRBV27 and TRBJ2-7; TRBD2 might be the D (6 bases). CDR1 is MNHEY, CDR2 SMNVEV, per germline (reference sequence). This CDR3 region has 14 residues. Trimming took off 6 bases at V and 6 bases at J, with 18 bases between the two ends. The CDR3 region is CASRTQGGLGEQYF. CDR3 bases: TGTGCCAGCAGAACTCAGGGAGGCTTGGGCGAGCAGTACTTC.

This chain uses TRBV11-3 with TRBJ1-2; 9 nucleotides match TRBD1. The CDR3 sequence is 13 residues long. V was pared by 8 bases and J by 5 bases, with 6 bases of the junction left unmatched. Per the germline V gene, CDR1 is SGHNT and CDR2 is YENEEA. The chain's CDR3 is CASLAGTGYGYTF. The CDR3 DNA reads TGTGCCAGCCTAGCCGGGACAGGGTATGGCTACACCTTC.

The J gene is TRBJ2-2, the V gene TRBV2; D not certain. The V end was cut by 6 bases, the J end by 0 bases, with 5 bases between. CDR1 is SNHLY, CDR2 FYNNEI, per germline. The CDR3 extends over 13 amino acids. CDR3: CASSLTNTGELFF. The DNA of the CDR3 is TGTGCCAGCAGCCTAACGAACACCGGGGAGCTGTTTTTT. Complete variable domain (other parts from reference TRBV2 and TRBJ2-2): EPEVTQTPSHQVTQMGQEVILRCVPISNHLYFYWYRQILGQKVEFLVSFYNNEISEKSEIFDDQFSVERPDGSNFTLKIRSTKLEDSAMYFCASSLTNTGELFFGEGSRLTVL.

The chain employs TRBV5-6 and TRBJ2-7; a weak D match, TRBD1 (6 bases). V was trimmed by 4 bases and J by 5 bases, leaving 13 bases between them. Germline values: CDR1 SGHDT, CDR2 YYEEEE. This CDR3 has 13 amino acids. The chain's CDR3 is CASSAWGRDEQYF. CDR3 sequence (DNA): TGTGCCAGCAGCGCCTGGGGGCGGGACGAGCAGTACTTC.